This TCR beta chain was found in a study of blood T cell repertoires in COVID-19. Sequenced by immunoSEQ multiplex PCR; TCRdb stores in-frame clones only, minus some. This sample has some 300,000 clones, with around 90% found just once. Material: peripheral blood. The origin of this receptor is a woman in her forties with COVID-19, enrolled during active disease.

CDR3 DNA: TGTGCCAGCAGTTTATTGAGTAGGCAGGGGGCATGGGGAGAGACCCAGTACTTC. Amino acids: CASSLLSRQGAWGETQYF. V and J are TRBV28 and TRBJ2-5; 8 bases fit TRBD1. Trimming at V came to 1 base and at J to 4 bases, leaving 14 bases not matched to a gene. The germline gives CDR1 MDHEN, CDR2 SYDVKM. The length of the CDR3 is 18 residues.